This record looks at one TCR beta chain sequence and its context. Its antigen is not identified. The treatment was: oral pan-JAK inhibitor, 5-10 mg twice daily. cDNA serving as the sequencing template came from extracted, reverse transcribed RNA. The assay was immunoSEQ multiplex PCR, and TCRdb's table has in-frame clones only and misses some. The sample shows 190,000 or so clones, approximately 60% of them seen only once. This sample was included in a study of CD8+ T cells in alopecia areata. Points from the study as a whole: Relative to normal scalp, lesional scalp, especially alopecia totalis/universalis, showed higher clonality.

This CDR3 spans 16 amino acids. The V and J ends lost 5 bases and 4 bases, in that order; junction bases with no gene match: 11. The V gene's germline CDR1 is MNHEY and CDR2 SMNVEV (reference sequence). The source was CD4+ T cells sorted from blood, collected at week 4, from a patient treated with tofacitinib. The rearrangement links TRBV27 to TRBJ1-1, with 9 bases fitting TRBD1. This receptor was obtained from a human donor with alopecia areata. CDR3 bases: TGTGCCAGCAGTCACCCGACAGGGGGTAGGGTCACTGAAGCTTTCTTT. It specifies CASSHPTGGRVTEAFF.